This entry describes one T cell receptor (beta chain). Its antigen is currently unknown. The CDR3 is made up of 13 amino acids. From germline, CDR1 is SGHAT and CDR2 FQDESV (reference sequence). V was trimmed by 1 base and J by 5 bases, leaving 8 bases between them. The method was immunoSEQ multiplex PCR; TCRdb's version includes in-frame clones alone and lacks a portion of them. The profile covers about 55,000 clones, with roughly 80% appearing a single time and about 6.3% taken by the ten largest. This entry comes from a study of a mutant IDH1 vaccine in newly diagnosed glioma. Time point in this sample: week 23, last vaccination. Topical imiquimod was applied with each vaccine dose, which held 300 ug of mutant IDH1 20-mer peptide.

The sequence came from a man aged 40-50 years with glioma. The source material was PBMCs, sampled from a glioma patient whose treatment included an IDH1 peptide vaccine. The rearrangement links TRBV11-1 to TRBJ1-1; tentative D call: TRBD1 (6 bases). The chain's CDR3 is CASSLVQGTEAFF. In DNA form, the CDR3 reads TGTGCCAGCAGCTTAGTACAGGGAACTGAAGCTTTCTTT.